This T cell receptor beta chain was retrieved from a study of OX40 agonist ivuxolimab in advanced cancers. Whole-study context: While on treatment, patients had intravenous ivuxolimab at 0.01 to 10 mg/kg every 2 weeks. Males comprised 70% to 85% of the group, whose mean age was about 61 years (range about 20 to 79).

Study-wide results and caveats: CD4+ T cells averaged fewer expanded clones than CD8+ T cells.

Concerning this clone: Its antigen is undetermined. Different DNA sequences within this sample yield the same CDR3.

The cohort excluded patients with autoimmune disease history or systemic immunosuppression. Generated by immunoSEQ multiplex PCR, the TCRdb table keeps only in-frame clones and is missing some. Of some 100,000 clones in the sample, nearly 90% were seen once. The sequencing used CD4+ or CD8+ T cells sorted from blood, collected in a trial of the OX40 agonist ivuxolimab. The source of this sequence is an adult with an advanced solid tumor such as melanoma, head and neck, liver or kidney cancer.

CDR3 nucleotide sequence: TGCAGCGTTGGTCAGAACACCGGGGAGCTGTTTTTT. It specifies CSVGQNTGELFF. The rearrangement links TRBV29-1 to TRBJ2-2; D is undetermined. With 4 bases removed from V and 1 base from J, the gap between germline ends came to 4 bases. Germline loops: CDR1 SQVTM, CDR2 ANQGSEA. CDR3 size: 12 residues.